This T cell receptor beta chain came from a study of T-cell reconstitution after alpha-beta-depleted transplantation in children. The TCRbeta library incorporated unique molecular identifiers. One entry per CDR3 protein results from TCRdb running MiXCR on the PCR reads. The table has over 300,000 distinct CDR3 sequences, about a tenth seen once. This TCR was sampled from a human donor who donated a stem cell graft to a child with acute lymphoblastic leukemia. This material consisted of PBMCs from the stem cell graft donor, taken from the stem cell graft.

CDR3 loop: CASSLVSGSPGSEQYF. CDR3 coding DNA: TGTGCCAGCAGCTTAGTGTCCGGGAGCCCTGGTAGCGAGCAGTACTTC. The gene calls are TRBV7-2 and TRBJ2-7; weak D call: TRBD2 (6 bases). From germline, CDR1 is SGHTA and CDR2 FQGNSA. The CDR3 consists of 16 residues. V dropped 1 base and J dropped 6 bases, with 19 bases sitting between them.